The sequence of this T cell receptor (beta chain) was determined in a study of Ad26.COV2.S vaccination and SARS-CoV-2 variants. Note on this clone: No antigen is known for it. Different DNA sequences within this sample yield the same CDR3.

Study-wide points: Post-vaccination spike-specific CD8+ and CD4+ T cell responses reportedly had substantial breadth. Vaccinees displayed broader spike-specific TCR repertoires than placebo recipients. Similar non-spike TCR breadth was seen in vaccine and placebo recipients. The analyses of TCR breadth and depth may have understated the size of total T cell responses.

The method was immunoSEQ multiplex PCR; TCRdb's version includes in-frame clones alone and lacks a portion of them. This table holds 350,000 to 450,000 clones, about 91% found once. The germline V gene encodes CDR1 SGHRS and CDR2 YFSETQ. Between the trimmed V and J ends, which lost 1 base and 1 base, there was a span of 5 bases. The CDR3 covers 13 residues. Source: peripheral blood, taken after recovery from COVID-19. The source of this sequence is a human donor who had recovered from COVID-19. V is TRBV5-1 and J is TRBJ1-1; D unresolved. In DNA form, the CDR3 reads TGCGCCAGCAGCTTGCGGGAGAACACTGAAGCTTTCTTT. This encodes CASSLRENTEAFF. Complete variable domain (other parts from reference TRBV5-1 and TRBJ1-1): KAGVTQTPRYLIKTRGQQVTLSCSPISGHRSVSWYQQTPGQGLQFLFEYFSETQRNKGNFPGRFSGRQFSNSRSEMNVSTLELGDSALYLCASSLRENTEAFFGQGTRLTVV.